The 10 T cell receptor beta chains below were found in one sample sequenced in a study of graft-versus-host responses after intestinal transplantation (dated by TCRdb to about 2021). The library came from the immunoSEQ multiplex PCR assay. This is the immuneACCESS table as TCRdb keeps it, with only in-frame sequences that have V and J called. A part of the clones is gone; compared with another copy, unresolved V genes explain less than half, and the rest is unexplained. The sample table records roughly 10,000 clones; roughly 93% of these occur just once. About 2.2% of the sample goes to the ten largest clones. The sequenced sample was PBMCs, obtained 8 days after intestinal transplant. Source of these receptors: a human patient who received an intestinal transplant, so some T cells may come from the graft donor.

In nucleotides, the CDR3 is TGTGCCAGCAGGAAGGGATATGTTGAAGCTTTCTTT. Protein: CASRKGYVEAFF. This chain joins TRBV6-5 and TRBJ1-1; D is unresolved. The germline gives CDR1 MNHEY, CDR2 SVGAGI. The CDR3 sequence is 12 residues long. The V end lost 6 bases, the J end lost 7 bases, and 12 bases lay between the germline ends.

The rearrangement joins TRBV28 to TRBJ2-1; the match to TRBD2 covers 9 bases. This CDR3 spans 18 amino acids. Germline assignment: CDR1 MDHEN and CDR2 SYDVKM. V lost 2 bases and J lost 3; bases outside the gene matches: 11. CDR3 coding DNA: TGTGCCAGCAGTTTAATGGCTAGCGGGGAGAGCTACTACAATGAGCAGTTCTTC. The encoded protein is CASSLMASGESYYNEQFF.

The chain is built from TRBV11-2 and TRBJ2-7; 7 bases match TRBD2. J gave up 3 bases and V 6 bases, and 11 bases lay outside the gene matches. The CDR3 length is 15 residues. Germline values: CDR1 SGHAT, CDR2 FQNNGV. The CDR3 region has the DNA TGTGCCAGCAGTTCGAGGACTAGTCCCAACTACGAGCAGTACTTC. It yields the protein CASSSRTSPNYEQYF. The variable domain in full, completed from reference TRBV11-2 and TRBJ2-7, reads EAGVAQSPRYKIIEKRQSVAFWCNPISGHATLYWYQQILGQGPKLLIQFQNNGVVDDSQLPKDRFSAERLKGVDSTLKIQPAKLEDSAVYLCASSSRTSPNYEQYFGPGTRLTVT.

The chain uses TRBV6-5 and TRBJ2-3; D not certain. CDR1 is MNHEY, CDR2 SVGAGI, per germline. The CDR3 runs to 16 residues. With 3 bases removed from V and 5 bases from J, the gap between germline ends came to 18 bases. DNA for the CDR3: TGTGCCAGCAGTTATTACGTTGGGTTTACCGTAGATACGCAGTATTTT. This sequence encodes CASSYYVGFTVDTQYF.

CDR3 loop: CASSPTGYGNTIYF. DNA for the CDR3: TGTGCCAGCAGCCCGACAGGTTACGGAAACACCATATATTTT. The rearrangement joins TRBV2 to TRBJ1-3, with D maybe TRBD1 (6 bases). CDR3 length: 14 residues. Germline values: CDR1 SNHLY, CDR2 FYNNEI. V lost 6 bases and J 4 bases, leaving 13 bases between the germline ends.

The V call is TRBV6-1, the J call TRBJ2-7; D unresolved. The CDR3 has 14 amino acids. With 2 bases removed from V and 7 bases from J, the gap between germline ends came to 15 bases. Germline CDR1 reads MNHNS; CDR2 reads SASEGT. CDR3 DNA sequence: TGTGCCAGCAGTGAAACCGCGACTGAGATAGAGCAGTACTTC. This encodes CASSETATEIEQYF.

This clone was recorded once. The rearrangement joins TRBV2 to TRBJ1-1; TRBD1 might be the D (6 bases). There are 9 residues in the CDR3. Germline lookup yields CDR1 SNHLY and CDR2 FYNNEI. Trimming took 9 bases from V and 7 from J, leaving 6 bases between them. CDR3 protein: CARTGEAFF. DNA for the CDR3: TGTGCCAGGACAGGTGAAGCTTTCTTT.

V and J are TRBV2 and TRBJ2-3, with TRBD2 as a possible D gene (6 bases). Trimming stripped 2 bases from V and 6 bases from J, with 15 bases between. The germline V gene has CDR1 SNHLY and CDR2 FYNNEI. CDR3 size: 15 residues. CDR3 loop: CASSEIWGEFDTQYF. The CDR3 bases are TGTGCCAGCAGTGAAATCTGGGGGGAGTTTGATACGCAGTATTTT.

This chain connects TRBV6-6 to TRBJ2-7, with unresolved D. This CDR3 region has 12 residues. CDR1 and CDR2 from the germline V gene are MNHNY and SVGAGI (reference sequence). With 11 bases removed from V and 0 bases from J, the gap between germline ends came to 11 bases. CDR3 coding DNA: TGTGCCTCCACCAATCCCTCCTACGAGCAGTACTTC. Translated: CASTNPSYEQYF.

The chain employs TRBV5-6 and TRBJ1-1, with no clear D. This CDR3 comprises 12 residues. CDR1 is SGHDT, CDR2 YYEEEE, per germline. The V and J ends lost 1 base and 6 bases respectively, with 7 bases between them. CDR3 sequence: CASSLSGSEAFF. For the CDR3, the DNA is TGTGCCAGCAGCTTGTCGGGTTCTGAAGCTTTCTTT.